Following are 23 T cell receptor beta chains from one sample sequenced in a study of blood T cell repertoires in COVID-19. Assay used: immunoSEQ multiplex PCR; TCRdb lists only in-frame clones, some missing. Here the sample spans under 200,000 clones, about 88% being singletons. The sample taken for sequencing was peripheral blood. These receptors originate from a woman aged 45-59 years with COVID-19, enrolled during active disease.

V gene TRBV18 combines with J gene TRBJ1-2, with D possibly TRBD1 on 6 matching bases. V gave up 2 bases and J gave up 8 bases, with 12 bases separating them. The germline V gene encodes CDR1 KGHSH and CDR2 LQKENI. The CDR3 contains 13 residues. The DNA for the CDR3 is TGTGCCAGCTCACCATCCACAGGGCCCGGCTACACCTTC. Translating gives CASSPSTGPGYTF.

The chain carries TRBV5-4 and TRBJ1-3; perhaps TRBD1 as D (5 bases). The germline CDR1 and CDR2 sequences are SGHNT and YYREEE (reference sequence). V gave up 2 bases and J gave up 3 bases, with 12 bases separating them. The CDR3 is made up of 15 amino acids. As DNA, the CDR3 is TGTGCCAGCAGCTTTCGCGGGGGAAGTGGAAACACCATATATTTT. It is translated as CASSFRGGSGNTIYF.

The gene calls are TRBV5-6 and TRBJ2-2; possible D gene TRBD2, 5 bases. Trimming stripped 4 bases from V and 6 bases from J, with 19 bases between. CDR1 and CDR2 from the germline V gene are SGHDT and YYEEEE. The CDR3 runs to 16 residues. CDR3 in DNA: TGTGCCAGCAGCCTGCCGGGAATAACCCCAGCCGGGGAGCTGTTTTTT. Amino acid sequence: CASSLPGITPAGELFF.

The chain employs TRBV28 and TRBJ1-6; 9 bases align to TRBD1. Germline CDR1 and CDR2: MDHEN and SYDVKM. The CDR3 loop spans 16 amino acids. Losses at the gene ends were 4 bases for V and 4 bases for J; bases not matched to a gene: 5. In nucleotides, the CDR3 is TGTGCCAGCAGTTATGAAGGACAGGGGTATAATTCACCCCTCCACTTT. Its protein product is CASSYEGQGYNSPLHF.

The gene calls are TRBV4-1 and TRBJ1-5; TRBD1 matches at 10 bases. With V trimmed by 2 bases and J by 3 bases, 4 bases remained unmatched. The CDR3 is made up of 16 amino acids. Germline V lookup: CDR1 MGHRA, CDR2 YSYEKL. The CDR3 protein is CASSQPGQGYNQPQHF. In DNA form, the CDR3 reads TGCGCCAGCAGCCAACCGGGACAGGGGTACAATCAGCCCCAGCATTTT.

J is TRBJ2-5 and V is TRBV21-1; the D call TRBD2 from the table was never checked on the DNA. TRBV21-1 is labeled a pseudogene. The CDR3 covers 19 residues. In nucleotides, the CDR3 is TGTGCCAGCAGCCCCCGGACAGGGGGAAAGGCGGGGGGGCAAGAGACCCAGTACTTC. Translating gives CASSPRTGGKAGGQETQYF.

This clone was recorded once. The CDR3 DNA reads TGTGCCAGCAGTGCCCTCGACAGGGGGAGTAACGAGCAGTACTTC. Its protein is CASSALDRGSNEQYF. This chain links TRBV27 with TRBJ2-7, with 9 bases identical to TRBD1. V lost 5 bases and J lost 5; bases outside the gene matches: 10. Germline CDR1 is MNHEY and CDR2 is SMNVEV (reference sequence). The CDR3 is made up of 15 amino acids.

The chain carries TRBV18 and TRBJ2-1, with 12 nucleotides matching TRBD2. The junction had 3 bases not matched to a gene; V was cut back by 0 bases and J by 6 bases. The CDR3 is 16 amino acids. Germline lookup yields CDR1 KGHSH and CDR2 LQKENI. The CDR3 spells CASSPPLAGGFNEQFF. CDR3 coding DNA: TGTGCCAGCTCACCACCACTAGCGGGGGGCTTCAATGAGCAGTTCTTC.

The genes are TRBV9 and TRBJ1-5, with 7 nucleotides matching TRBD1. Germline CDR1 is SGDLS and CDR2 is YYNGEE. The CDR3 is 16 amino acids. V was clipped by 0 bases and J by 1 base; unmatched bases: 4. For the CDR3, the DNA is TGTGCCAGCAGCGTAGAGGGGGCGGCGAGCAATCAGCCCCAGCATTTT. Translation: CASSVEGAASNQPQHF.

CDR3 region: CASSLAIWQGPIYTDTQYF. CDR3 DNA sequence: TGTGCCAGCAGCTTAGCAATCTGGCAGGGTCCCATATATACAGATACGCAGTATTTT. The gene calls are TRBV7-3 and TRBJ2-3; TRBD1 is a possible D gene (5 bases). Germline V lookup: CDR1 SGHTA, CDR2 FQGTGA. The CDR3 is 19 residues long. V dropped 2 bases and J dropped 3 bases, with 24 bases sitting between them.

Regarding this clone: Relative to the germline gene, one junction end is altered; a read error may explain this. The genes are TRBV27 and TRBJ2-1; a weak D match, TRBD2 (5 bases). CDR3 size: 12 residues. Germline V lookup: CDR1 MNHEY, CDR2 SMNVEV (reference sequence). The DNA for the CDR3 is TGTGCCAGCAGTTCCGACTACGATGAGCAGTTCTTC. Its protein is CASSSDYDEQFF.

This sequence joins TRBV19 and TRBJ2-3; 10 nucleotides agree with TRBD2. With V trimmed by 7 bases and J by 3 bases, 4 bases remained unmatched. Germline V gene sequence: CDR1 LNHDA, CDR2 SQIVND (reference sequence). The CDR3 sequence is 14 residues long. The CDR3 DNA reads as TGTGCCAGTAACCTAGCGGGGGTTACAGATACGCAGTATTTT. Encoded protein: CASNLAGVTDTQYF.

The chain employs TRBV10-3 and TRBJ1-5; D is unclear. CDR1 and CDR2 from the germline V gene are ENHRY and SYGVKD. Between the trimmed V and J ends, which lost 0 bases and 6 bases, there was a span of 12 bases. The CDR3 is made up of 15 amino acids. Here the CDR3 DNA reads TGTGCCATCAGTGAGTCTGGCTCAAGAGGTCAGCCCCAGCATTTT. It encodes CAISESGSRGQPQHF.

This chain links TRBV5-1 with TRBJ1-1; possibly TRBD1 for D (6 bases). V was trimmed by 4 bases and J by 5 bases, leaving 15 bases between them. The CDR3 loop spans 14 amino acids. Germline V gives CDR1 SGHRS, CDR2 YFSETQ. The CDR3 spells CASSIDRMGTEAFF. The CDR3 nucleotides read TGCGCCAGCAGCATAGACAGGATGGGGACTGAAGCTTTCTTT.

CDR3: CASSQDRLAGGLGNEQFF. The CDR3 DNA is TGCGCCAGCAGCCAAGATCGGCTAGCGGGGGGGCTGGGCAATGAGCAGTTCTTC. V usage is TRBV4-1 and J usage is TRBJ2-1; TRBD2 matches 12 bases. Per germline, CDR1 MGHRA and CDR2 YSYEKL. The CDR3 has 18 residues. Unmatched junction bases numbered 9, after V lost 0 bases and J lost 6 bases.

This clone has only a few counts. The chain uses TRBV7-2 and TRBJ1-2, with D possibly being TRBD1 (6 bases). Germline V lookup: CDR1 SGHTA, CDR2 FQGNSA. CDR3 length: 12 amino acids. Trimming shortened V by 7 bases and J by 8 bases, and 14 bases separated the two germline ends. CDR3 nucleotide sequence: TGTGCCAGCACCGAGCAACAGGGCGGCTACACCTTC. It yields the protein CASTEQQGGYTF. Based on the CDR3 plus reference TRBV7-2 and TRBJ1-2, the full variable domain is GAGVSQSPSNKVTEKGKDVELRCDPISGHTALYWYRQSLGQGLEFLIYFQGNSAPDKSGLPSDRFSAERTGGSVSTLTIQRTQQEDSAVYLCASTEQQGGYTFGSGTRLTVV.

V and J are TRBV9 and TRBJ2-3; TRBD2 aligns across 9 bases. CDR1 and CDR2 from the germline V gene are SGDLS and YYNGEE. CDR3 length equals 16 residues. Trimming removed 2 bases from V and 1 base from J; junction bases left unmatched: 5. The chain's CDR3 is CASSVGTSIGTDTQYF. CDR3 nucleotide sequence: TGTGCCAGCAGCGTCGGGACTAGCATCGGCACAGATACGCAGTATTTT.

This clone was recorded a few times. The CDR3 loop reads CASSSLSGYEQYF. The CDR3 DNA follows: TGTGCCAGTAGTTCACTAAGCGGCTACGAGCAGTACTTC. This chain links TRBV19 with TRBJ2-7, with a possible D match to TRBD2 (5 bases). CDR1 is LNHDA, CDR2 SQIVND, per germline (reference sequence). The V end was cut by 5 bases, the J end by 3 bases, with 11 bases between. This CDR3 is built from 13 residues.

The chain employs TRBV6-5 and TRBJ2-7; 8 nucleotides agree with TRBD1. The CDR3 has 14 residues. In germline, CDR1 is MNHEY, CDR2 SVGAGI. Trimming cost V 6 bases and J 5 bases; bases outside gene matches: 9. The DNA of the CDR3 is TGTGCCAGCAGCTTGGCTTCAGGGGGCAACGAGCAGTACTTC. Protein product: CASSLASGGNEQYF.

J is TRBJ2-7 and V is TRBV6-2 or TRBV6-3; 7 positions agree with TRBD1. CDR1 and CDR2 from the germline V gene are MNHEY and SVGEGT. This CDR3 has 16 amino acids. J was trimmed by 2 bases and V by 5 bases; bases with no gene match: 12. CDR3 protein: CASSTQGRQPTYEQYF. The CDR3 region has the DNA TGTGCCAGCAGTACACAGGGGCGCCAACCCACCTACGAGCAGTACTTC.

This CDR3 is CAWMRTGGNEQFF. The DNA of the CDR3 is TGTGCCTGGATGAGGACAGGGGGCAATGAGCAGTTCTTC. The chain has TRBV30 and TRBJ2-1; 10 bases align to TRBD1. With V trimmed by 4 bases and J by 6 bases, 3 bases remained unmatched. The CDR3 consists of 13 residues. Per the germline V gene, CDR1 is GTSNPN and CDR2 is SVGIG (reference sequence).

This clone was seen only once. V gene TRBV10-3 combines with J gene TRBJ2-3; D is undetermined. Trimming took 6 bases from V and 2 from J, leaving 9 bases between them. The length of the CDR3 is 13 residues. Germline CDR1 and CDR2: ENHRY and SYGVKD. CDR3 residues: CAIRSPSTDTQYF. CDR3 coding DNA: TGTGCCATCAGGTCCCCGTCCACAGATACGCAGTATTTT.

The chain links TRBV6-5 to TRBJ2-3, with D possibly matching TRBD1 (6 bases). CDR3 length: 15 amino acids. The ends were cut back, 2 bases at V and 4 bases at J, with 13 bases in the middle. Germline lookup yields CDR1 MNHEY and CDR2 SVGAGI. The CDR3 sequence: CASSYGGQGPDTQYF. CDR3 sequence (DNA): TGTGCCAGCAGTTACGGGGGCCAAGGGCCAGATACGCAGTATTTT.